The 5 T cell receptor beta chains below were found in one sample sequenced in a study of TIL therapy for anti-PD-1-resistant metastatic lung cancer. Indicated time point: pre-treatment sample, taken before nivolumab and TIL therapy. This was the immunoSEQ v3 assay. Generated by immunoSEQ multiplex PCR, the TCRdb table keeps only in-frame clones and is missing some. The table records about 19,000 clones, over 60% of them present only once. The material was blood, obtained at baseline. The receptors derive from a person aged 25-85 years with non-small cell lung cancer.

The genes are TRBV2 and TRBJ1-1; D is unresolved. The CDR3 contains 16 residues. From germline, CDR1 is SNHLY and CDR2 FYNNEI. V lost 6 bases and J 4 bases, leaving 21 bases between the germline ends. The CDR3 spells CASSRVWLTGGTEAFF. The CDR3 bases are TGTGCCAGCAGCCGAGTATGGTTAACCGGAGGCACTGAAGCTTTCTTT.

This chain connects TRBV7-9 to TRBJ2-1, with D possibly being TRBD1 (5 bases). Germline assignment: CDR1 SEHNR and CDR2 FQNEAQ (reference sequence). The CDR3 is 17 residues long. Deletions cut 9 bases from V and 0 bases from J, with 21 bases between. Written as DNA, the CDR3 is TGTGCCAGTCCCAAGCCAGGGCTTTCACCCTCCTACAATGAGCAGTTCTTC. As protein: CASPKPGLSPSYNEQFF.

This sequence joins TRBV5-6 and TRBJ2-7; no definite D call. The germline gives CDR1 SGHDT, CDR2 YYEEEE. Between the trimmed V and J ends, which lost 0 bases and 5 bases, there was a span of 9 bases. This CDR3 spans 13 amino acids. The CDR3 spells CASSLVGSHEQYF. DNA for the CDR3: TGTGCCAGCAGCTTGGTGGGTTCCCACGAGCAGTACTTC.

The table lists this clone with a few counts. The chain is built from TRBV2 and TRBJ2-1; D gene ambiguous. Germline CDR1 SNHLY, CDR2 FYNNEI. V gave up 7 bases and J gave up 3 bases, with 10 bases separating them. The CDR3 covers 13 residues. In nucleotides, the CDR3 is TGTGCCAGCAAGGGCAGGATCTACAATGAGCAGTTCTTC. Translating gives CASKGRIYNEQFF.

This chain joins TRBV6-1 and TRBJ2-3, with TRBD2 matching over 9 bases. V trimming: 2 bases; J trimming: 1 base; junction bases outside the gene matches: 7. Germline CDR1 MNHNS, CDR2 SASEGT. This CDR3 has 17 amino acids. CDR3: CASSEKPRLAGTDTQYF. Written as DNA, the CDR3 is TGTGCCAGCAGTGAAAAGCCCAGACTAGCGGGCACAGATACGCAGTATTTT.